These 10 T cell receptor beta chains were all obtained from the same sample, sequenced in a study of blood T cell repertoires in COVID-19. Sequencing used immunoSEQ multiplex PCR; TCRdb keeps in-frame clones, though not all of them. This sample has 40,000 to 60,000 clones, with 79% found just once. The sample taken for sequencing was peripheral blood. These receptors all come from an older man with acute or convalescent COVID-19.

Written as DNA, the CDR3 is TGTGCCAGCAGCGACAGAGTCGGAAAGGAGCAGTACTTC. Translation gives CASSDRVGKEQYF. The genes are TRBV12-3 or TRBV12-4 and TRBJ2-7, with a weak D call TRBD1 (5 bases). V was shortened by 6 bases and J by 7 bases, with 16 bases between the two germline ends. The CDR3 consists of 13 residues.

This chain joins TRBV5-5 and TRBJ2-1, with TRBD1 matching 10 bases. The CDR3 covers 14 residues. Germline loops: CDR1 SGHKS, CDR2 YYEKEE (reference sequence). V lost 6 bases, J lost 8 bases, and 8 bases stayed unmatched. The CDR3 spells CASIAGQGIYEQFF. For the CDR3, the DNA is TGTGCCAGCATTGCGGGACAGGGGATTTATGAGCAGTTCTTC.

The CDR3 DNA is TGCGCCAGCAGCTTGGTTGCGGGGTTGAACTCACCCCTCCACTTT. Translating gives CASSLVAGLNSPLHF. The gene calls are TRBV5-1 and TRBJ1-6; D gene unclear. Germline V lookup: CDR1 SGHRS, CDR2 YFSETQ. V was clipped by 0 bases and J by 10 bases, with 14 bases between them. This CDR3 spans 15 amino acids. Full variable domain (rest looked up from reference TRBV5-1 and TRBJ1-6): KAGVTQTPRYLIKTRGQQVTLSCSPISGHRSVSWYQQTPGQGLQFLFEYFSETQRNKGNFPGRFSGRQFSNSRSEMNVSTLELGDSALYLCASSLVAGLNSPLHFGNGTRLTVT.

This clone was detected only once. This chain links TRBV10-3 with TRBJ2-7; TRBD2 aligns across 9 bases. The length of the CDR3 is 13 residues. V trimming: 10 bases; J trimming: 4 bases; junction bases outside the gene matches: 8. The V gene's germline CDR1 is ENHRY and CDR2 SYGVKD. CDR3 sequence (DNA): TGTGCCACGCTCCGGCTAGCGGGGTACGAGCAGTACTTC. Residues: CATLRLAGYEQYF.

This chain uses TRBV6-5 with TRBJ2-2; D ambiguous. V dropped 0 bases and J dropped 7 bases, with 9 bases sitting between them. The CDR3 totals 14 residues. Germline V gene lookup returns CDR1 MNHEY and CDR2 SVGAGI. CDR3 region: CASSYSSLSGELFF. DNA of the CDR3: TGTGCCAGCAGTTACTCGAGTCTGAGCGGGGAGCTGTTTTTT.

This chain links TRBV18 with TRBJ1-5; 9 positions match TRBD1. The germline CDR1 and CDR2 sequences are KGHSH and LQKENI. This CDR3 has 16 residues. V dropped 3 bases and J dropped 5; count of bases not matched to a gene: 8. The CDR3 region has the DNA TGTGCCAGCTCACCCCGGACAGGGGCCACAGATCAGCCCCAGCATTTT. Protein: CASSPRTGATDQPQHF.

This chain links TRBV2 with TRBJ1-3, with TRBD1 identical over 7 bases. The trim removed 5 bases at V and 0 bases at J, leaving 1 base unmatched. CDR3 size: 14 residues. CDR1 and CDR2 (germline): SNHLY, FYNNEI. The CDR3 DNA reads TGTGCCAGCAGTAACAGGGGCTCTGGAAACACCATATATTTT. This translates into CASSNRGSGNTIYF.

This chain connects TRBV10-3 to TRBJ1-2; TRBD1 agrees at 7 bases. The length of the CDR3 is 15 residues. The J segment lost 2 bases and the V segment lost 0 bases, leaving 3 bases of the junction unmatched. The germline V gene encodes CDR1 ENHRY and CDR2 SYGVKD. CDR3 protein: CAISESRQGNYGYTF. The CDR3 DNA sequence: TGTGCCATCAGTGAGTCGCGACAGGGAAACTATGGCTACACCTTC.

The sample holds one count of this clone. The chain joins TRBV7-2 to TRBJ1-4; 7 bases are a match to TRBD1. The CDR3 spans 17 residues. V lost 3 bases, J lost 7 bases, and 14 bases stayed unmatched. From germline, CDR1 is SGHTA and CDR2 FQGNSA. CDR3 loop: CASSLVLGTDRSEKLFF. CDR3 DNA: TGTGCCAGCAGCTTGGTGTTGGGGACAGATAGGAGTGAAAAACTGTTTTTT.

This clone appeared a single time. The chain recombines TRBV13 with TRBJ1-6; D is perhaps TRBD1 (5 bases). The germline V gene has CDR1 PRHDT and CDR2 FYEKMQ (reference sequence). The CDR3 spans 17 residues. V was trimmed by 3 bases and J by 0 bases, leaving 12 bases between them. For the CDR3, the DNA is TGTGCCAGCAGCTTGGACACCCTGAGCTCCTATAATTCACCCCTCCACTTT. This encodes CASSLDTLSSYNSPLHF.